This T cell receptor (beta chain) was sequenced during a study of shared clonotypes between healthy human individuals. Overall study: CD4 naive cells filled three plates per donor, CD4 memory three, CD8 naive two and CD8 memory one.

Tens of thousands of T cell genomes (around 0.2 ug DNA) went into each sorted-subset replicate. Some clones are missing from TCRdb's copy, which holds only in-frame ones; the method was immunoSEQ multiplex PCR. The profile shows about 2.1 million clones, about 93% of them singletons. The CDR3 runs to 15 residues. Looked up from germline, CDR1 is MNHEY and CDR2 is SVGAGI. Trimming cost V 0 bases and J 4 bases, with 9 bases left between them. Naive CD8 cells, CD45RO-negative and positively selected for CCR7, excluded terminally differentiated effector memory CD45RA+ cells. The chain combines TRBV6-5 with TRBJ2-2; D unclear. This TCR derives from a man aged 18 to 30 in good health. Some clones in this sample may be carry-over from other donors' samples. Specimen: naive CD8+ T cells from PBMCs. CDR3 nucleotide sequence: TGTGCCAGCAGTTACTCGGGGTTGATCACCGGGGAGCTGTTTTTT. Protein: CASSYSGLITGELFF.